One and the same sample provided the 19 T cell receptor beta chains below, sequenced in a study of cytomegalovirus exposure and HLA in healthy donors. The repertoire was sequenced with immunoSEQ multiplex PCR; TCRdb's copy has only in-frame clones and lacks some. The table records over 250,000 clones, 65% to 90% of them present only once. The sequenced sample consisted of PBMCs. The receptors come from a woman aged 18-30 years in good health and CMV-seronegative.

V is TRBV28 and J is TRBJ2-7, with D perhaps matching TRBD2 (5 bases). Trimming left V 6 bases short and J 7 bases short, with 22 bases between. CDR1 MDHEN and CDR2 SYDVKM come from the germline V gene. The CDR3 runs 15 residues. The CDR3 DNA is TGTGCCAGCAGCCTGACGGGGATGGACGGGCTTGAGCAGTACTTC. Translation gives CASSLTGMDGLEQYF.

The chain combines TRBV19 with TRBJ1-2; D not certain. Trimming removed 7 bases at V and 1 base at J, with 13 bases between. This CDR3 comprises 14 residues. From germline, CDR1 is LNHDA and CDR2 SQIVND (reference sequence). CDR3 in amino acids: CASKGDFHNYGYTF. DNA of the CDR3: TGTGCCAGTAAAGGAGATTTTCATAACTATGGCTACACCTTC.

This chain links TRBV25-1 with TRBJ2-7, with 9 positions matching TRBD2. The germline gives CDR1 MGHDK, CDR2 SYGVNS. This CDR3 is 16 amino acids long. V lost 5 bases to trimming and J lost 2 bases; unmatched junction nucleotides: 10. The CDR3 nucleotides are TGTGCCAGCAGTCCAGGACGGGCGGGAGGGACCTACGAGCAGTACTTC. Protein product: CASSPGRAGGTYEQYF.

This clone showed up just once. V is TRBV9 and J is TRBJ2-5, with 13 bases lining up with TRBD2. Germline V gene lookup returns CDR1 SGDLS and CDR2 YYNGEE. J was trimmed by 2 bases and V by 2 bases; bases with no gene match: 3. The CDR3 loop spans 16 amino acids. CDR3 nucleotides: TGTGCCAGCAGCGTTGGGACTAGCGGGGTACAAGAGACCCAGTACTTC. Translation gives CASSVGTSGVQETQYF.

The J gene is TRBJ2-2, the V gene TRBV6-4; 8 positions match TRBD1. The germline V gene encodes CDR1 MRHNA and CDR2 SNTAGT. The CDR3 is made up of 16 amino acids. With V trimmed by 4 bases and J by 4 bases, 8 bases remained unmatched. The CDR3 reads CASSAETGATTGELFF. CDR3 nucleotides: TGTGCCAGCAGTGCTGAGACAGGGGCTACCACCGGGGAGCTGTTTTTT.

V gene TRBV30 combines with J gene TRBJ2-1, with D possibly being TRBD2 (5 bases). Trimming removed 5 bases from V and 4 bases from J, with 24 bases in between. The germline V gene encodes CDR1 GTSNPN and CDR2 SVGIG (reference sequence). This CDR3 comprises 17 residues. As DNA, the CDR3 is TGTGCCTGGTCGCGGCCGCAAGGTGGCGGGTTTTACAATGAGCAGTTCTTC. It is translated as CAWSRPQGGGFYNEQFF. Drawing the rest from reference TRBV30 and TRBJ2-1, the complete variable domain is SQTIHQWPATLVQPVGSPLSLECTVEGTSNPNLYWYRQAAGRGLQLLFYSVGIGQISSEVPQNLSASRPQDRQFILSSKKLLLSDSGFYLCAWSRPQGGGFYNEQFFGPGTRLTVL.

The V and J genes are TRBV30 and TRBJ1-5; 7 bases match TRBD1. The CDR3 extends over 17 amino acids. Germline V gene lookup returns CDR1 GTSNPN and CDR2 SVGIG (reference sequence). V was clipped by 0 bases and J by 0 bases; unmatched bases: 8. This CDR3 is CAWSVQTGQDSNQPQHF. DNA of the CDR3: TGTGCCTGGAGTGTACAGACAGGGCAAGATAGCAATCAGCCCCAGCATTTT. Together with reference TRBV30 and TRBJ1-5, the CDR3 gives the full variable domain: SQTIHQWPATLVQPVGSPLSLECTVEGTSNPNLYWYRQAAGRGLQLLFYSVGIGQISSEVPQNLSASRPQDRQFILSSKKLLLSDSGFYLCAWSVQTGQDSNQPQHFGDGTRLSIL.

This chain uses TRBV14 with TRBJ1-5; TRBD1 might be the D (5 bases). With 6 bases removed from V and 3 bases from J, the gap between germline ends came to 18 bases. The CDR3 is made up of 16 amino acids. Germline V gene lookup returns CDR1 SGHDN and CDR2 FVKESK. The CDR3 loop reads CASRPQPDIYNQPQHF. CDR3 bases: TGTGCCAGCAGACCCCAGCCGGACATTTACAATCAGCCCCAGCATTTT. The full variable domain, in which reference TRBV14 and TRBJ1-5 provide the parts outside the CDR3, is EAGVTQFPSHSVIEKGQTVTLRCDPISGHDNLYWYRRVMGKEIKFLLHFVKESKQDESGMPNNRFLAERTGGTYSTLKVQPAELEDSGVYFCASRPQPDIYNQPQHFGDGTRLSIL.

V is TRBV2 and J is TRBJ2-7; D is possibly TRBD1 (6 bases). The V and J ends lost 4 bases and 2 bases respectively, with 9 bases between them. There are 13 residues in the CDR3. Germline loops: CDR1 SNHLY, CDR2 FYNNEI. This chain's CDR3 is CASSGGTTYEQYF. The CDR3 DNA reads TGTGCCAGCAGTGGGGGGACAACCTACGAGCAGTACTTC.

The CDR3 nucleotides are TGTGCCAGCAGTCCCGAGGTCAGGACAGGTGGAAGCAATCAGCCCCAGCATTTT. It specifies CASSPEVRTGGSNQPQHF. The rearrangement joins TRBV27 to TRBJ1-5; 7 bases agree with TRBD1. The CDR3 covers 18 residues. Germline values: CDR1 MNHEY, CDR2 SMNVEV (reference sequence). The V and J ends lost 5 bases and 1 base, in that order; junction bases with no gene match: 14.

The chain couples TRBV2 to TRBJ2-3; 9 bases are a match to TRBD2. Germline lookup yields CDR1 SNHLY and CDR2 FYNNEI. The CDR3 loop spans 15 amino acids. After removal of 4 bases from V and 5 bases from J, the junction contained 7 bases not matched to a gene. DNA of the CDR3: TGTGCCAGCAGTGTGTTAGCGGGAGCAGGAGATACGCAGTATTTT. Its protein product is CASSVLAGAGDTQYF. The variable domain in full, with the rest retrieved from reference TRBV2 and TRBJ2-3, is EPEVTQTPSHQVTQMGQEVILRCVPISNHLYFYWYRQILGQKVEFLVSFYNNEISEKSEIFDDQFSVERPDGSNFTLKIRSTKLEDSAMYFCASSVLAGAGDTQYFGPGTRLTVL.

This clone was recorded once. The CDR3 nucleotides are TGTGCCAGCAGCTTAGACAGCACGGCTAGCGGGTTAAGCTCCTACAATGAGCAGTTCTTC. Translation gives CASSLDSTASGLSSYNEQFF. The chain uses TRBV13 and TRBJ2-1; 8 bases are shared with TRBD2. Trimming took 1 base from V and 0 from J; bases not matched to a gene: 14. Germline lookup yields CDR1 PRHDT and CDR2 FYEKMQ (reference sequence). The CDR3 spans 20 residues.

The chain uses TRBV7-9 and TRBJ2-7; D perhaps matches TRBD1 (6 bases). Per germline, CDR1 SEHNR and CDR2 FQNEAQ (reference sequence). This CDR3 is built from 12 residues. The germline V and J ends were trimmed by 1 base and 5 bases, with 6 bases remaining between them. CDR3 sequence: CASSLDRDEQYF. The CDR3 nucleotides read TGTGCCAGCAGCTTAGACAGGGACGAGCAGTACTTC.

This chain connects TRBV13 to TRBJ1-2; TRBD1 is a possible D gene (5 bases). Germline loops: CDR1 PRHDT, CDR2 FYEKMQ (reference sequence). CDR3 length equals 15 residues. Trimming shortened V by 0 bases and J by 5 bases, and 13 bases separated the two germline ends. The CDR3 DNA reads as TGTGCCAGCAGCTTAGGGCAGGGCCAAGGGTATGGCTACACCTTC. Its translation: CASSLGQGQGYGYTF.

J is TRBJ1-1 and V is TRBV5-1; TRBD1 aligns across 8 bases. CDR1 is SGHRS and CDR2 is YFSETQ in the germline V gene. The V gene end was trimmed by 1 base and the J gene end by 5 bases; junction bases not matched to a gene: 7. The CDR3 is made up of 15 amino acids. The CDR3 reads CASSLPGGGNTEAFF. In nucleotides, the CDR3 is TGCGCCAGCAGCTTGCCAGGGGGCGGAAATACTGAAGCTTTCTTT.

This clone appeared a few times. The chain combines TRBV29-1 with TRBJ2-7; 7 nucleotides line up with TRBD1. The germline V gene has CDR1 SQVTM and CDR2 ANQGSEA. The CDR3 has 12 residues. Losses at the gene ends were 7 bases for V and 2 bases for J; bases not matched to a gene: 5. CDR3 nucleotides: TGCAGCGGAGGGGGCCCACCCTACGAGCAGTACTTC. As protein: CSGGGPPYEQYF.

This clone was seen a single time. The V and J genes are TRBV7-9 and TRBJ1-5, with TRBD1 matching 8 bases. Losses at the gene ends were 5 bases for V and 5 bases for J; bases not matched to a gene: 5. The CDR3 has 14 amino acids. The germline V gene has CDR1 SEHNR and CDR2 FQNEAQ (reference sequence). The DNA of the CDR3 is TGTGCCAGCAGCCAGACAGGGGCGGATCAGCCCCAGCATTTT. Translating it yields CASSQTGADQPQHF.

V gene TRBV9 combines with J gene TRBJ1-1; possibly TRBD1 for D (5 bases). CDR1 is SGDLS, CDR2 YYNGEE, per germline. The CDR3 has 16 residues. V lost 0 bases to trimming and J lost 1 base, with 13 bases between them. Here the CDR3 DNA reads TGTGCCAGCAGCGTAGAACCCCGGGGGGGGAACACTGAAGCTTTCTTT. Translating it yields CASSVEPRGGNTEAFF.

About this clone itself: Possible read error: a much larger clone is one base away. The sample holds other DNA sequences that translate to the same CDR3. V gene TRBV18 combines with J gene TRBJ2-7; 15 bases are shared with TRBD2. J gave up 0 bases and V 5 bases, and 2 bases lay outside the gene matches. The germline CDR1 and CDR2 sequences are KGHSH and LQKENI. The CDR3 runs to 16 residues. Here the CDR3 DNA reads TGTGCCAGCTCAGGGACTAGCGGGGGGAGCTCCTACGAGCAGTACTTC. Translated: CASSGTSGGSSYEQYF. Together with reference TRBV18 and TRBJ2-7, the CDR3 gives the full variable domain: NAGVMQNPRHLVRRRGQEARLRCSPMKGHSHVYWYRQLPEEGLKFMVYLQKENIIDESGMPKERFSAEFPKEGPSILRIQQVVRGDSAAYFCASSGTSGGSSYEQYFGPGTRLTVT.